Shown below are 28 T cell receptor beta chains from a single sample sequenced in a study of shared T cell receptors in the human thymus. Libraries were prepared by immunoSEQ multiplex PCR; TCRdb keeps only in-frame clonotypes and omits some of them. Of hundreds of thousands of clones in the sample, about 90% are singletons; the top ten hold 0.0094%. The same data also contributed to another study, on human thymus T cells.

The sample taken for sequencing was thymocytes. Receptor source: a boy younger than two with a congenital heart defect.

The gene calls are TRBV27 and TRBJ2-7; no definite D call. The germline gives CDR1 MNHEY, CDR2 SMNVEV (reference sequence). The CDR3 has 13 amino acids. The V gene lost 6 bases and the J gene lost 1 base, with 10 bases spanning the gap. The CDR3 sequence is CASSHYMSYEQYF. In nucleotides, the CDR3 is TGTGCCAGCAGCCACTATATGTCCTACGAGCAGTACTTC.

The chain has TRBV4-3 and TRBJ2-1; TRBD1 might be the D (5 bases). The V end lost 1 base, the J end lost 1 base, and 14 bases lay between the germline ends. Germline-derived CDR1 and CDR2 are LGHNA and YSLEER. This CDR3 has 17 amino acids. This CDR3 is CASSQAEGARSYNEQFF. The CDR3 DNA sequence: TGCGCCAGCAGCCAAGCGGAAGGGGCTAGATCCTACAATGAGCAGTTCTTC.

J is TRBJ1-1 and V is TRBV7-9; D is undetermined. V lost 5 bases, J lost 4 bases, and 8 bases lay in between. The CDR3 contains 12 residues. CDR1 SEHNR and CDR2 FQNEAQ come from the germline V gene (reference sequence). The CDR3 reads CASSDTSTEAFF. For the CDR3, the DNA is TGTGCCAGCAGCGACACTAGCACTGAAGCTTTCTTT.

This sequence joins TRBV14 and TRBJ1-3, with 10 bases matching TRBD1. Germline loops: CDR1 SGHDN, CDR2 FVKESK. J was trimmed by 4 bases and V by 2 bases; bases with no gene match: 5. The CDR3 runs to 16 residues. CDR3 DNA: TGTGCCAGCAGCCAACGACAGGGGGCGAAAGGAAACACCATATATTTT. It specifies CASSQRQGAKGNTIYF.

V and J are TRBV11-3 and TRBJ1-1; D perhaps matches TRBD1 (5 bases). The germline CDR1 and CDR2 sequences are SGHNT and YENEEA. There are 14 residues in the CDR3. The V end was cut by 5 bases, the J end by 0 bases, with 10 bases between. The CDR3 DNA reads TGTGCCAGCAGCCTCGCGGGGCTGAACACTGAAGCTTTCTTT. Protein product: CASSLAGLNTEAFF.

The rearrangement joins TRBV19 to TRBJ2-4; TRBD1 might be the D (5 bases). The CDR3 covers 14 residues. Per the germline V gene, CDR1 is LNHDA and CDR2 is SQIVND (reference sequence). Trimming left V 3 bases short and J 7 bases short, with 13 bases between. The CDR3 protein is CASSILRGPNIQYF. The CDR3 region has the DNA TGTGCCAGTAGTATCCTAAGGGGCCCCAACATTCAGTACTTC.

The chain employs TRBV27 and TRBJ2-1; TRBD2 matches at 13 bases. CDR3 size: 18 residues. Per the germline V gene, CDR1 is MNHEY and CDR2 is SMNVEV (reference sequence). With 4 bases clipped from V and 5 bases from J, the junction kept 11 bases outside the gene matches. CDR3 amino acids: CASSSPKLGLAGDNEQFF. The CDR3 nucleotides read TGTGCCAGCAGTTCCCCAAAACTCGGACTAGCGGGGGACAATGAGCAGTTCTTC.

The CDR3 sequence: CASSLEVSRDRGYSNQPQHF. The CDR3 DNA is TGTGCCAGCAGTTTAGAGGTTTCAAGGGACAGGGGTTATAGCAATCAGCCCCAGCATTTT. This chain links TRBV28 with TRBJ1-5; 10 bases fit TRBD1. This CDR3 is built from 20 residues. Unmatched junction bases numbered 13, after V lost 2 bases and J lost 0 bases. From germline, CDR1 is MDHEN and CDR2 SYDVKM.

CDR3 DNA: TGTGCCAGCAGCTTGTCCGCGGGGGAGGGGGAGACCCAGTACTTC. Its translation: CASSLSAGEGETQYF. The chain combines TRBV5-6 with TRBJ2-5; 7 bases are shared with TRBD2. CDR3 size: 15 residues. Trimming removed 1 base from V and 5 bases from J; junction bases left unmatched: 8. Germline values: CDR1 SGHDT, CDR2 YYEEEE.

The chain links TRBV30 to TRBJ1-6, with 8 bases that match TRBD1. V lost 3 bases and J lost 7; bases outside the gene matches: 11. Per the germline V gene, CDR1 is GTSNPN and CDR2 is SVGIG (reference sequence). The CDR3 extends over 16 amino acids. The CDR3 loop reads CAWRERQGPGNSPLHF. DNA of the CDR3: TGTGCCTGGAGAGAAAGACAGGGGCCTGGAAATTCACCCCTCCACTTT.

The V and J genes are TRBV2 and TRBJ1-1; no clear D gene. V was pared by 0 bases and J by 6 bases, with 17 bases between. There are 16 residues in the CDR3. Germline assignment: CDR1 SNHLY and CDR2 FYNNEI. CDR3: CASSEAREGRTSEAFF. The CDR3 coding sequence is TGTGCCAGCAGTGAAGCGCGGGAAGGGAGGACCTCTGAAGCTTTCTTT.

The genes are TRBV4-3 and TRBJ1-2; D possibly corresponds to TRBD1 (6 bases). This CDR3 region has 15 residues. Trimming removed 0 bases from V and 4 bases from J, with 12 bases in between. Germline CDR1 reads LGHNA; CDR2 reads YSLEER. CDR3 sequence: CASSQDNRDIYGYTF. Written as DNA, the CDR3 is TGCGCCAGCAGCCAAGACAACCGGGACATCTATGGCTACACCTTC.

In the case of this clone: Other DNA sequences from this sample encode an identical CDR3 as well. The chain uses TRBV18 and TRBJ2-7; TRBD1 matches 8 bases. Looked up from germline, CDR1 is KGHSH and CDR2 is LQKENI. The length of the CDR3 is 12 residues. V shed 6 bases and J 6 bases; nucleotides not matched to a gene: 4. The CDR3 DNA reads TGTGCCAGCTCTCCTACAGGGGGCGAGCAGTACTTC. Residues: CASSPTGGEQYF.

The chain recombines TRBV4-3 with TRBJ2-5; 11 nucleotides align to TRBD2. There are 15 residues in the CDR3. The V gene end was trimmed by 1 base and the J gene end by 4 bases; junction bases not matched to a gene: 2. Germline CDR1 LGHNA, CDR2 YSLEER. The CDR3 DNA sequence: TGCGCCAGCAGCCAAGTCGGGACTAGCGGAGAGACCCAGTACTTC. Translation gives CASSQVGTSGETQYF.

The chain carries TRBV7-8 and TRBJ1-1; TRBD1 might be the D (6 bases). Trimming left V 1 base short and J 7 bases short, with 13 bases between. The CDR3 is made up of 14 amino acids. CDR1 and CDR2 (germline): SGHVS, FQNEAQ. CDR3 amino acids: CASSLVPGVGEAFF. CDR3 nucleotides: TGTGCCAGCAGCTTAGTCCCAGGGGTAGGTGAAGCTTTCTTT.

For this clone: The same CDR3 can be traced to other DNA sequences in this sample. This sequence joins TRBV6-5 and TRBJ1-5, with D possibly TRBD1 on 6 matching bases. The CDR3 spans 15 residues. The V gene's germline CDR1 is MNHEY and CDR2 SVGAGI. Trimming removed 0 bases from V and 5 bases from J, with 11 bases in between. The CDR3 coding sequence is TGTGCCAGCAGTTACTCGAGCAGGGGCGATCAGCCCCAGCATTTT. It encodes CASSYSSRGDQPQHF.

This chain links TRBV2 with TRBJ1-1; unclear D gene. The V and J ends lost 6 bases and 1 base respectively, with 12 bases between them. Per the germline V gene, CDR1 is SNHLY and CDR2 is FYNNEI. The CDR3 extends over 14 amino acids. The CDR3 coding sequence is TGTGCCAGCAGAAGGCGGCGGTCGAACACTGAAGCTTTCTTT. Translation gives CASRRRRSNTEAFF.

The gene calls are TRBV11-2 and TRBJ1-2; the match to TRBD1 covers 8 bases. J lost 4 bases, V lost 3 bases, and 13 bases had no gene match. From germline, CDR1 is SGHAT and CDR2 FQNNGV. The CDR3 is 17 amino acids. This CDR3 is CASSFTPRTGNAYGYTF. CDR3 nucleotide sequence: TGTGCCAGCAGCTTTACCCCTCGGACAGGGAATGCCTATGGCTACACCTTC.

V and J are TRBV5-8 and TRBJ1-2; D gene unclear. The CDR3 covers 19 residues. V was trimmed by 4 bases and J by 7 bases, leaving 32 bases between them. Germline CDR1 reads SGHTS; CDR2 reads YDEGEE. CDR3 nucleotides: TGTGCCAGCAGCACCAACCCTACAGTGGGAAGGCTACTAGCTGGTGGCTACACCTTC. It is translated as CASSTNPTVGRLLAGGYTF.

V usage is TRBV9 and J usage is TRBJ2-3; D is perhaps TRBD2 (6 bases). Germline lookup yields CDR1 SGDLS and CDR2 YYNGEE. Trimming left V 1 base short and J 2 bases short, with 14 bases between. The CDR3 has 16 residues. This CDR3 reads CASSVRPGLVTDTQYF. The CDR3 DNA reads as TGTGCCAGCAGCGTAAGACCGGGACTTGTCACAGATACGCAGTATTTT.

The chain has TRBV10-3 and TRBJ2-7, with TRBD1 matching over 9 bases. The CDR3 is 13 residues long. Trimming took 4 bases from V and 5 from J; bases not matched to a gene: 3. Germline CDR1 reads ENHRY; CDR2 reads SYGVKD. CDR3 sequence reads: CAISGRDRDEQYF. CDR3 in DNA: TGTGCCATCAGTGGGCGGGACAGGGACGAGCAGTACTTC.

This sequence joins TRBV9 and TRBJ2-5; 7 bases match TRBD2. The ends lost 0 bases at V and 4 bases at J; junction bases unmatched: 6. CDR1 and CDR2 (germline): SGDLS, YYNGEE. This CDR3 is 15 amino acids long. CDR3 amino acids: CASSVEKRGGETQYF. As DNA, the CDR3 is TGTGCCAGCAGCGTAGAAAAGCGGGGAGGAGAGACCCAGTACTTC.

The CDR3 loop reads CASSHPSVAGGTGELFF. The CDR3 DNA follows: TGCGCCAGCAGCCACCCCAGTGTTGCGGGAGGTACCGGGGAGCTGTTTTTT. The J gene is TRBJ2-2, the V gene TRBV4-1; 8 bases are shared with TRBD2. Germline V gene sequence: CDR1 MGHRA, CDR2 YSYEKL. The CDR3 sequence is 17 residues long. Trimming cost V 3 bases and J 5 bases; bases outside gene matches: 11.

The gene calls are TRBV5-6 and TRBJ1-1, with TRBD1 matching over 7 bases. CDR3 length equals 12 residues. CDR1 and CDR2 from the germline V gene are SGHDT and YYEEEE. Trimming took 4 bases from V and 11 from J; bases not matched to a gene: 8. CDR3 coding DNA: TGTGCCAGCAGCGAAATTCAGGGGGAGGCTTTCTTT. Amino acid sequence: CASSEIQGEAFF.

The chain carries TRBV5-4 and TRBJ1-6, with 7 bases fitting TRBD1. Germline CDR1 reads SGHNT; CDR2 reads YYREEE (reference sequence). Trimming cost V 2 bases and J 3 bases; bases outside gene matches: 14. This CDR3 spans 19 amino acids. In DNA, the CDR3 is TGTGCCAGCAGCTTTACAGGGGTAGGTTGCAGTTACTATAATTCACCCCTCCACTTT. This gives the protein CASSFTGVGCSYYNSPLHF.

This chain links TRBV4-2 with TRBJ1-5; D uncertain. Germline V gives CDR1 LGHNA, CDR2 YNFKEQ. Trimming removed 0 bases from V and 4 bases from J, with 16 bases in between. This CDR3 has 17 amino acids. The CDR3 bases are TGTGCCAGCAGCCAAGATCGTCCGAGCAAAGAAAATCAGCCCCAGCATTTT. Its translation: CASSQDRPSKENQPQHF.

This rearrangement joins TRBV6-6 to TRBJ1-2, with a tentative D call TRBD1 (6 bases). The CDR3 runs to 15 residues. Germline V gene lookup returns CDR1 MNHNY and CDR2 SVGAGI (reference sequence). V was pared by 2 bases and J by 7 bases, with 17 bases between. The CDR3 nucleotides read TGTGCCAGCAGTTACGGGGGCTACTTAGACCTTGGCTACACCTTC. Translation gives CASSYGGYLDLGYTF.

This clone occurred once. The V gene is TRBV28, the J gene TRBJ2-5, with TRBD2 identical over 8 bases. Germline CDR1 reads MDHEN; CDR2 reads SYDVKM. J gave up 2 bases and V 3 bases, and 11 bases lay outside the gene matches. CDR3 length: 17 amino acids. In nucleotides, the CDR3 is TGTGCCAGCAGTTTCTGGCGGGGGGTCCACCGACAAGAGACCCAGTACTTC. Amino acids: CASSFWRGVHRQETQYF.